This T cell receptor (beta chain) emerged from a study of tumor-infiltrating lymphocytes in primary liver carcinoma. Study at large: Stage T1-T3 N0M0 tumors measured about 4.2 to 10 cm at most. Regardless of tissue type, samples showed similar yields of roughly 3.5 to 7.5 million productive TCRbeta reads. Notes on the study in general: With p = 0.039, the top-250-clone fraction in tumors significantly exceeded that in blood.

The V gene's germline CDR1 is SQVTM and CDR2 ANQGSEA. Trimming took off 1 base at V and 8 bases at J, with 8 bases between the two ends. This CDR3 has 11 residues. This clonotype was counted ten times or more. Its matching antigen is unknown. From 400 to 500 ng total RNA, TCR beta cDNA was generated with a primer in the constant region. Three rounds of nested multiplex PCR with slightly modified ARM-PCR produced TCR beta libraries. PCR rounds one and two used TRBV1-TRBV30 forward primers with a C-beta reverse primer for 10 cycles each. MiXCR was run by TCRdb on the multiplex PCR reads, yielding one entry per CDR3 protein. This sample has just over 300,000 distinct CDR3 sequences; roughly three fifths occur once, and the top ten carry 17%. Germline DNA was extracted too, while blood RNA derived from unsorted whole blood.

The clonotype was recovered from a woman between 25 and 40 years old with primary liver carcinoma and hepatitis B virus infection. V and J are TRBV29-1 and TRBJ1-2; the D is unclear. Material: peripheral blood. This CDR3 is CSVEGVWGYTF. Here the CDR3 DNA reads TGCAGCGTTGAAGGGGTCTGGGGCTACACCTTC.